Listed here are 19 T cell receptor beta chains from one sample, sequenced in a study of shared clonotypes between healthy human individuals. The table came from immunoSEQ multiplex PCR; TCRdb's copy has only in-frame clones and leaves some out. The table includes some 2,500,000 clones, around 92% detected once. The specimen was naive CD4+ T cells from PBMCs. The subset here: CD45RA+ positively selected. These receptors came from a man between 18 and 29 years old in good health. Some clones in this sample may be carry-over from other donors' samples.

This clone has more than one count but fewer than ten. Other nucleotide sequences from this sample produce the same CDR3. This chain uses TRBV6-5 with TRBJ1-1; D is unclear. The CDR3 runs 11 residues. Per germline, CDR1 MNHEY and CDR2 SVGAGI. V lost 0 bases to trimming and J lost 7 bases, with 3 bases between them. The CDR3 nucleotides are TGTGCCAGCAGTTACTCGGGTGAAGCTTTCTTT. Protein product: CASSYSGEAFF.

Note on this clone: Different DNA sequences within this sample yield the same CDR3. V and J are TRBV5-1 and TRBJ2-7; D is ambiguous. Germline assignment: CDR1 SGHRS and CDR2 YFSETQ. The CDR3 runs 14 residues. Trimming left V 4 bases short and J 0 bases short, with 11 bases between. The CDR3, as DNA: TGCGCCAGCAGCCTCGGGCAGAGCTCCTACGAGCAGTACTTC. Protein sequence: CASSLGQSSYEQYF.

The chain joins TRBV10-3 to TRBJ2-3; 10 bases match TRBD1. The germline gives CDR1 ENHRY, CDR2 SYGVKD. The V and J ends lost 3 bases and 4 bases, in that order; junction bases with no gene match: 4. The CDR3 contains 15 residues. Written as DNA, the CDR3 is TGTGCCATCAGTGACCGGGACAGGGGTTCAGATACGCAGTATTTT. Amino acids: CAISDRDRGSDTQYF.

This chain joins TRBV7-9 and TRBJ1-1; 7 nucleotides match TRBD1. CDR1 and CDR2 from the germline V gene are SEHNR and FQNEAQ (reference sequence). J gave up 4 bases and V 4 bases, and 12 bases lay outside the gene matches. CDR3 length equals 16 residues. CDR3 region: CASSSRQGPHITEAFF. In DNA, the CDR3 is TGTGCCAGCAGCTCCCGACAGGGCCCCCACATCACTGAAGCTTTCTTT.

The chain links TRBV7-9 to TRBJ1-1, with a weak D call TRBD1 (6 bases). The V and J ends lost 2 bases and 4 bases respectively, with 14 bases between them. This CDR3 is 15 amino acids long. Germline values: CDR1 SEHNR, CDR2 FQNEAQ (reference sequence). The CDR3 DNA reads as TGTGCCAGCAGCTTACCGGGCAGGGGAGGCACTGAAGCTTTCTTT. Translated, it gives CASSLPGRGGTEAFF.

The chain joins TRBV4-2 to TRBJ2-5; 9 nucleotides agree with TRBD2. Unmatched junction bases numbered 12, after V lost 0 bases and J lost 4 bases. The CDR3 runs to 18 residues. CDR1 and CDR2 from the germline V gene are LGHNA and YNFKEQ. CDR3 sequence: CASSQDGREGRFRETQYF. The CDR3 region has the DNA TGTGCCAGCAGCCAAGACGGGCGGGAGGGCCGATTCAGAGAGACCCAGTACTTC.

The rearrangement uses TRBV19 and TRBJ2-5; 7 bases map to TRBD1. The CDR3 length is 14 residues. V trimming: 7 bases; J trimming: 0 bases; junction bases outside the gene matches: 5. Germline V CDR1 and CDR2: LNHDA, SQIVND (reference sequence). The CDR3 DNA is TGTGCCAGTAATATCGGGACAGACCAAGAGACCCAGTACTTC. Translated, it gives CASNIGTDQETQYF.

The rearrangement links TRBV9 to TRBJ1-2; D gene uncertain. V lost 0 bases, J lost 5 bases, and 5 bases lay in between. The CDR3 has 12 amino acids. In germline, CDR1 is SGDLS, CDR2 YYNGEE. CDR3 DNA sequence: TGTGCCAGCAGCGTAGGGACTTATGGCTACACCTTC. It yields the protein CASSVGTYGYTF.

The rearrangement uses TRBV18 and TRBJ1-3; D not certain. This CDR3 spans 13 amino acids. Germline values: CDR1 KGHSH, CDR2 LQKENI. V gave up 2 bases and J gave up 4 bases, with 6 bases separating them. CDR3 amino acids: CASSPWEGNTIYF. The CDR3 bases are TGTGCCAGCTCACCATGGGAGGGAAACACCATATATTTT.

The rearrangement uses TRBV27 and TRBJ2-1; TRBD2 agrees at 7 bases. This CDR3 has 16 residues. Germline V gene data show CDR1 as MNHEY and CDR2 as SMNVEV (reference sequence). The trim removed 7 bases at V and 0 bases at J, leaving 9 bases unmatched. The DNA for the CDR3 is TGTGCCAGCACCCAACAGCGGGATAGCTCCTACAATGAGCAGTTCTTC. Amino acids: CASTQQRDSSYNEQFF.

About this clone: A read error may account for a junction end that differs from germline. The sample has other DNA sequences that encode this CDR3 too. The gene calls are TRBV11-2 and TRBJ2-7, with 7 nucleotides matching TRBD1. Germline lookup yields CDR1 SGHAT and CDR2 FQNNGV. The CDR3 is made up of 15 amino acids. Here the CDR3 reads CASSLVTGNPYEQYF. The CDR3 DNA is TGCGCCAGCAGCCTGGTGACAGGGAACCCCTACGAGCAGTACTTC.

The rearrangement links TRBV6-5 to TRBJ2-3; TRBD1 matches at 11 bases. The CDR3 is 16 amino acids. Unmatched junction bases numbered 7, after V lost 4 bases and J lost 4 bases. The germline V gene has CDR1 MNHEY and CDR2 SVGAGI. The CDR3 loop reads CASSSDRGRSADTQYF. CDR3 nucleotides: TGTGCCAGCAGTTCGGACAGGGGGCGATCCGCAGATACGCAGTATTTT.

The chain uses TRBV18 and TRBJ1-5; D is possibly TRBD1 (5 bases). CDR3 size: 17 residues. V dropped 2 bases and J dropped 2 bases, with 16 bases sitting between them. Germline V gene data show CDR1 as KGHSH and CDR2 as LQKENI. CDR3 DNA sequence: TGTGCCAGCTCACCAGGGACCCCAGATTATGGCAATCAGCCCCAGCATTTT. Its translation: CASSPGTPDYGNQPQHF.

The chain employs TRBV4-1 and TRBJ2-7; D unclear. The length of the CDR3 is 13 residues. Trimming stripped 1 base from V and 6 bases from J, with 10 bases between. CDR1 is MGHRA, CDR2 YSYEKL, per germline. The CDR3 nucleotides read TGCGCCAGCAGCCAAGGTTCCTGGGGCGAGCAGTACTTC. The encoded protein is CASSQGSWGEQYF.

The CDR3 is CASSLSNRGPLNYGYTF. DNA of the CDR3: TGTGCCAGCAGTTTATCAAACAGGGGGCCCTTAAACTATGGCTACACCTTC. The chain employs TRBV28 and TRBJ1-2; 9 bases are shared with TRBD1. CDR3 length equals 17 residues. Per the germline V gene, CDR1 is MDHEN and CDR2 is SYDVKM. The V segment lost 1 base and the J segment 2 bases; nucleotides outside the gene matches: 8.

Worth noting for this clone: This sample includes further DNA sequences coding for the same CDR3. The V and J genes are TRBV28 and TRBJ2-3; no clear D. CDR1 is MDHEN, CDR2 SYDVKM, per germline. Trimming shortened V by 3 bases and J by 4 bases, and 5 bases separated the two germline ends. This CDR3 region has 12 residues. This CDR3 is CASSFLADTQYF. For the CDR3, the DNA is TGTGCCAGCAGTTTTCTTGCAGATACGCAGTATTTT.

V is TRBV7-3 and J is TRBJ2-3; 9 bases agree with TRBD2. V lost 2 bases to trimming and J lost 6 bases; unmatched junction nucleotides: 6. CDR3 length: 15 residues. Germline lookup yields CDR1 SGHTA and CDR2 FQGTGA. The CDR3, as DNA: TGTGCCAGCAGCTTAGCGGGAGGGCAGGTCGATACGCAGTATTTT. Protein: CASSLAGGQVDTQYF.

The J gene is TRBJ2-1, the V gene TRBV7-9, with 11 bases matching TRBD2. The CDR3 consists of 16 residues. With 2 bases clipped from V and 2 bases from J, the junction kept 2 bases outside the gene matches. Germline V gives CDR1 SEHNR, CDR2 FQNEAQ (reference sequence). CDR3 DNA sequence: TGTGCCAGCAGCTTACTAGCGGGAGGTCCCTACAATGAGCAGTTCTTC. This encodes CASSLLAGGPYNEQFF.

This CDR3 reads CATSRAPTSRMNTGELFF. The DNA of the CDR3 is TGTGCCACCAGCAGAGCCCCCACCAGCAGGATGAACACCGGGGAGCTGTTTTTT. The rearrangement joins TRBV15 to TRBJ2-2; unclear D gene. The CDR3 length is 18 residues. Germline CDR1 reads LNHNV; CDR2 reads YYDKDF (reference sequence). Trimming cost V 1 base and J 1 base, with 16 bases left between them. The full variable domain, in which reference TRBV15 and TRBJ2-2 provide the parts outside the CDR3, is DAMVIQNPRYQVTQFGKPVTLSCSQTLNHNVMYWYQQKSSQAPKLLFHYYDKDFNNEADTPDNFQSRRPNTSFCFLDIRSPGLGDTAMYLCATSRAPTSRMNTGELFFGEGSRLTVL.